The TCR beta chain under discussion was sequenced for a study of T cell responses to AZD1222 COVID-19 vaccine. General observations from the study: Repertoire sampling happened only post peak T cell response. Seropositivity was recorded at baseline in only five to seven AZD1222 recipients. Donors skewed white British and female; clonal diversity was possibly underestimated.

Second doses that came at about 4 or about 12 weeks were put together. The CDR3 contains 15 residues. The V end was cut by 6 bases, the J end by 4 bases, with 13 bases between. The V gene's germline CDR1 is LNHDA and CDR2 SQIVND (reference sequence). Concerning this clone itself: Its matching antigen is unknown.

Assay: immunoSEQ multiplex PCR; the TCRdb copy retains only in-frame clones and omits some. The table has some 150,000 clones, approximately 90% seen once. This sample comprised peripheral blood, obtained 28 days after the second AZD1222 dose. The TCR was taken from an adult who received the AZD1222 COVID-19 vaccine. The chain carries TRBV19 and TRBJ1-6, with D tentatively TRBD1 (5 bases). The CDR3 DNA sequence: TGTGCCAGTAGACCCACGGGACGTTATAATTCACCCCTCCACTTT. Encoded protein: CASRPTGRYNSPLHF.